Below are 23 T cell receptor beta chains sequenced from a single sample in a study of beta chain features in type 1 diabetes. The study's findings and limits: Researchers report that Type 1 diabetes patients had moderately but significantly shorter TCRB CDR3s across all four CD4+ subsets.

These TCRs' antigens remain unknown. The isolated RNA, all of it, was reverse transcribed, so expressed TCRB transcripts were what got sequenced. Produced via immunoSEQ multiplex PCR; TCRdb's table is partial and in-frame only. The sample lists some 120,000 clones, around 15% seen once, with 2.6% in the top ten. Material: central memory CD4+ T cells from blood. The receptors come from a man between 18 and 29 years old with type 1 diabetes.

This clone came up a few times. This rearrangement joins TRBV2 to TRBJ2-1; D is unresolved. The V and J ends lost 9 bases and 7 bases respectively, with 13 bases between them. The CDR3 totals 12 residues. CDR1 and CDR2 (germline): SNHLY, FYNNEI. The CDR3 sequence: CARDRLRNEQFF. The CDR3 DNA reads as TGTGCCAGGGACCGATTGAGGAATGAGCAGTTCTTC.

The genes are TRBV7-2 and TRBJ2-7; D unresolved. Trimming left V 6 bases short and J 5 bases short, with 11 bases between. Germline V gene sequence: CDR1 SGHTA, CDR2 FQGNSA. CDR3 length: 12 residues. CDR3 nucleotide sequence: TGTGCCAGCAGTCACCTTGGTAACGAGCAGTACTTC. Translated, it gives CASSHLGNEQYF. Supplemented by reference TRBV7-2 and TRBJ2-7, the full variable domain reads GAGVSQSPSNKVTEKGKDVELRCDPISGHTALYWYRQSLGQGLEFLIYFQGNSAPDKSGLPSDRFSAERTGGSVSTLTIQRTQQEDSAVYLCASSHLGNEQYFGPGTRLTVT.

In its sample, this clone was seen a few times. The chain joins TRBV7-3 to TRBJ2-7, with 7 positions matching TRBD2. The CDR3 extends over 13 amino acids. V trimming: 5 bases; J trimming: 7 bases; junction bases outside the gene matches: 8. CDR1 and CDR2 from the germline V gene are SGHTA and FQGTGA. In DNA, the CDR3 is TGTGCCAGCAGCGCAACCGAGCGGGGAGAGCAGTACTTC. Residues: CASSATERGEQYF.

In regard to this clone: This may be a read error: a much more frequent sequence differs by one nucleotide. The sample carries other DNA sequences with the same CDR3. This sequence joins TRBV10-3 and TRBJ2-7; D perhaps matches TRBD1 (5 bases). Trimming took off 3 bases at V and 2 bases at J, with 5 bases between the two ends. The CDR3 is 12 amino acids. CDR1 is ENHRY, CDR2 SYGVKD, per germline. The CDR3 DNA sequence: TGTGCCATCAGTGACAGGGCCTACGAGCAGTACTTC. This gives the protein CAISDRAYEQYF.

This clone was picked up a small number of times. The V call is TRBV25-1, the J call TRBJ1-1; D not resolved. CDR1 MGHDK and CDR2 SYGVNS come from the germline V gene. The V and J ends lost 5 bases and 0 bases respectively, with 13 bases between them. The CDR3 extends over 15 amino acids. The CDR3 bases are TGTGCCAGCAGTTCTCGATCGAACATGAACACTGAAGCTTTCTTT. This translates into CASSSRSNMNTEAFF.

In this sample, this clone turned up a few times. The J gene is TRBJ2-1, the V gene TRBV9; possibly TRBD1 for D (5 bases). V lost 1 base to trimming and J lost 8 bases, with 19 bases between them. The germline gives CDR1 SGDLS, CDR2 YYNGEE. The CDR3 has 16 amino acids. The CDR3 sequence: CASSVSRGAEVDEQFF. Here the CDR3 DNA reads TGTGCCAGCAGCGTATCAAGGGGCGCGGAAGTAGATGAGCAGTTCTTC.

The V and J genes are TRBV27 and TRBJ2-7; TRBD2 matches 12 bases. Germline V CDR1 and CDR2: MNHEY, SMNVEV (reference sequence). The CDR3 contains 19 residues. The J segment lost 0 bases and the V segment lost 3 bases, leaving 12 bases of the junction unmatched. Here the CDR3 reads CASSLEATTSGGPSYEQYF. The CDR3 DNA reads TGTGCCAGCAGTTTGGAGGCAACGACTAGCGGGGGACCCTCCTACGAGCAGTACTTC.

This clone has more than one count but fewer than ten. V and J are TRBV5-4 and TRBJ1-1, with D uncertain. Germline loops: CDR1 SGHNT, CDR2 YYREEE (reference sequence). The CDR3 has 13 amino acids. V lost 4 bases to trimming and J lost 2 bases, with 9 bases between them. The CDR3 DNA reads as TGTGCCAGCAGCCAATCCCTAAACACTGAAGCTTTCTTT. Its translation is CASSQSLNTEAFF. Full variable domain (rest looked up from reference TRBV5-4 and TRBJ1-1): ETGVTQSPTHLIKTRGQQVTLRCSSQSGHNTVSWYQQALGQGPQFIFQYYREEENGRGNFPPRFSGLQFPNYSSELNVNALELDDSALYLCASSQSLNTEAFFGQGTRLTVV.

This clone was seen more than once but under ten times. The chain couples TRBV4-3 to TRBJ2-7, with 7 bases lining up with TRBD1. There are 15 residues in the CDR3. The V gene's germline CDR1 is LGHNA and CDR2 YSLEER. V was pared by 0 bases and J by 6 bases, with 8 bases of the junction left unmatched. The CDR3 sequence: CASSQDLNRGREQYF. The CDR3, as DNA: TGCGCCAGCAGCCAAGATCTGAACAGGGGTCGCGAGCAGTACTTC.

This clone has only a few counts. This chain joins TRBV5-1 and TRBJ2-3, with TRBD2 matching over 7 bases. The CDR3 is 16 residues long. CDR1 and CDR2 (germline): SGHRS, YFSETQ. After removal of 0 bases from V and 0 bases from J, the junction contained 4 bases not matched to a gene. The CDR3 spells CASSLDGRTSTDTQYF. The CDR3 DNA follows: TGCGCCAGCAGCTTGGACGGGAGGACTAGCACAGATACGCAGTATTTT.

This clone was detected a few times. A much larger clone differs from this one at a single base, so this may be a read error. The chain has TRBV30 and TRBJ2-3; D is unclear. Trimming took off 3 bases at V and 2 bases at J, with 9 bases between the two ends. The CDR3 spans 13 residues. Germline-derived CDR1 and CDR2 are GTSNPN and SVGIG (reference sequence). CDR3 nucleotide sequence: TGTGCCTGGAGGGGGTGGGACACAGATACGCAGTATTTT. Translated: CAWRGWDTDTQYF. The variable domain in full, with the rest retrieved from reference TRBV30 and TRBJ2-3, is SQTIHQWPATLVQPVGSPLSLECTVEGTSNPNLYWYRQAAGRGLQLLFYSVGIGQISSEVPQNLSASRPQDRQFILSSKKLLLSDSGFYLCAWRGWDTDTQYFGPGTRLTVL.

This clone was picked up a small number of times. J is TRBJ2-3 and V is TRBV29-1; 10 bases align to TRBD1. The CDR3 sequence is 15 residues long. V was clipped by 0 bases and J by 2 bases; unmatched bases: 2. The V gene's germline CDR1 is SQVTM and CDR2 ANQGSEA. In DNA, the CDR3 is TGCAGCGTTGAAGACCGACAGGGGGCCACAGATACGCAGTATTTT. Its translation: CSVEDRQGATDTQYF.

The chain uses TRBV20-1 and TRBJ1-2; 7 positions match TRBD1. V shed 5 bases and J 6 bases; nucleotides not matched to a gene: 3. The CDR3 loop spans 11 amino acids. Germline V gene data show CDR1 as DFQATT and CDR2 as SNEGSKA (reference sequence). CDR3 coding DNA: TGCAGTGCTCAGACAGGGAATGGCTACACCTTC. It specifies CSAQTGNGYTF.

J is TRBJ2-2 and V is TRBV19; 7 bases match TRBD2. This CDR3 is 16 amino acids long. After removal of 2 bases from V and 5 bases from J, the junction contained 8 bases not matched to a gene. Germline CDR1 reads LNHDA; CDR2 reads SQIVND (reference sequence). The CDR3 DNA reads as TGTGCCAGTAGTATAAGGGGAGGGTTCGGTACCGGGGAGCTGTTTTTT. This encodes CASSIRGGFGTGELFF. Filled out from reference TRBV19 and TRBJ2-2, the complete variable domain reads DGGITQSPKYLFRKEGQNVTLSCEQNLNHDAMYWYRQDPGQGLRLIYYSQIVNDFQKGDIAEGYSVSREKKESFPLTVTSAQKNPTAFYLCASSIRGGFGTGELFFGEGSRLTVL.

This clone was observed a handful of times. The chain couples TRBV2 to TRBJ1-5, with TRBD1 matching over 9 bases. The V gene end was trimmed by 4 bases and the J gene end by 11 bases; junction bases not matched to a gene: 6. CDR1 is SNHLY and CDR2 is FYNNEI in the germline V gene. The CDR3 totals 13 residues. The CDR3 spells CASSVWDRAAQHF. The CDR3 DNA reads TGTGCCAGCAGTGTGTGGGACAGGGCTGCCCAGCATTTT.

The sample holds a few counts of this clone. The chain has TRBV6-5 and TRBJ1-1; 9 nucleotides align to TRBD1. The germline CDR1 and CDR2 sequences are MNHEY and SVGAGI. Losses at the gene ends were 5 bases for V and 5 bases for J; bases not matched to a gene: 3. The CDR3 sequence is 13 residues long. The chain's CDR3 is CASSTGGWTEAFF. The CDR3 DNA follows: TGTGCCAGCAGTACAGGGGGCTGGACTGAAGCTTTCTTT.

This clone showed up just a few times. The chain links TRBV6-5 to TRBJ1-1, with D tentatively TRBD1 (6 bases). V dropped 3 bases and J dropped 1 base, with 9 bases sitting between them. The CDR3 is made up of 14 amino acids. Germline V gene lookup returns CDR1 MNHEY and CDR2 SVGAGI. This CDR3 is CASSYGQPNTEAFF. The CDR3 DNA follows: TGTGCCAGCAGTTATGGACAGCCGAACACTGAAGCTTTCTTT.

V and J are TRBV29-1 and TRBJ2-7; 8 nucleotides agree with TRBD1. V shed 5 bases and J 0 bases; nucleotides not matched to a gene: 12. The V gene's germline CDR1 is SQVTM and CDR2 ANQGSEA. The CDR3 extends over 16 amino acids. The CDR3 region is CSVLNPGGGFSYEQYF. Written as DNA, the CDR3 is TGCAGCGTTTTAAATCCAGGGGGCGGATTCTCCTACGAGCAGTACTTC.

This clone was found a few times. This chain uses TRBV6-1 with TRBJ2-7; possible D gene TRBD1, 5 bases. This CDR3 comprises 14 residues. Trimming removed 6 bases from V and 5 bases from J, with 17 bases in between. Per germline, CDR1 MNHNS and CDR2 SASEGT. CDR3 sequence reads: CASRMGRPTDEQYF. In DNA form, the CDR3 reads TGTGCCAGCAGAATGGGGCGGCCGACCGACGAGCAGTACTTC.

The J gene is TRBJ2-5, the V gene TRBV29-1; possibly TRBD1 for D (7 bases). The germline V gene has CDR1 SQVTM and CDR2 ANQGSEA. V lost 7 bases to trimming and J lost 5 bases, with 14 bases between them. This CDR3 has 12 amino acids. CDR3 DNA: TGCAGCGATCGGCAGGGGGGCGAGACCCAGTACTTC. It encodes CSDRQGGETQYF. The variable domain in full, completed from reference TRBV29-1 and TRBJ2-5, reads SAVISQKPSRDICQRGTSLTIQCQVDSQVTMMFWYRQQPGQSLTLIATANQGSEATYESGFVIDKFPISRPNLTFSTLTVSNMSPEDSSIYLCSDRQGGETQYFGPGTRLLVL.

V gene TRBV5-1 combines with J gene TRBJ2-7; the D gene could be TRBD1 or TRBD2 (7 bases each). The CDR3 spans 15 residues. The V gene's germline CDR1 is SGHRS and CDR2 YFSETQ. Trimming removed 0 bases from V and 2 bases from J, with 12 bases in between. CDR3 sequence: CASSLAQGGPYEQYF. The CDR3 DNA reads TGCGCCAGCAGCTTGGCCCAGGGGGGGCCCTACGAGCAGTACTTC. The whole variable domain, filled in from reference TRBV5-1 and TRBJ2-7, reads KAGVTQTPRYLIKTRGQQVTLSCSPISGHRSVSWYQQTPGQGLQFLFEYFSETQRNKGNFPGRFSGRQFSNSRSEMNVSTLELGDSALYLCASSLAQGGPYEQYFGPGTRLTVT.

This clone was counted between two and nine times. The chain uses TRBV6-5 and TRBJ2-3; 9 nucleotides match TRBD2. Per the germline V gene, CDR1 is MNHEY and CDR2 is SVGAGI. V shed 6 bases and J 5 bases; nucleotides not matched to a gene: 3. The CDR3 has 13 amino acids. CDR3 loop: CASRPRGGDTQYF. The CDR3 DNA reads TGTGCCAGCAGACCGCGGGGGGGAGATACGCAGTATTTT.

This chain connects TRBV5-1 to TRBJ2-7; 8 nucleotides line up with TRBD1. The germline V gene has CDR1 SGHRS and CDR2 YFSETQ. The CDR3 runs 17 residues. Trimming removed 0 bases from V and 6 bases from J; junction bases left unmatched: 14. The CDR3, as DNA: TGCGCCAGCAGCTTGGCCAACCCCCCCGGACAGGGAGGCGAGCAGTACTTC. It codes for CASSLANPPGQGGEQYF.